These 15 T cell receptor beta chains were sequenced from one sample in a study of T-cell reconstitution after alpha-beta-depleted transplantation in children. Unique molecular identifiers were used to barcode this TCRbeta library. TCRdb independently ran MiXCR on the PCR reads; one entry per CDR3 protein. The data show 490,000 or so distinct CDR3 sequences, around 13% seen once. The sample was PBMCs from the stem cell graft donor, taken from the stem cell graft. Receptor source: a human donor who donated a stem cell graft to a child with combined immunodeficiency.

The chain couples TRBV9 to TRBJ2-7, with 7 bases fitting TRBD2. V was pared by 0 bases and J by 2 bases, with 5 bases of the junction left unmatched. Germline V gene lookup returns CDR1 SGDLS and CDR2 YYNGEE. This CDR3 is 15 amino acids long. The CDR3 protein is CASSVGGSLPYEQYF. The CDR3 coding sequence is TGTGCCAGCAGCGTAGGCGGGAGCCTCCCCTACGAGCAGTACTTC.

This clonotype came up a few times. The V and J genes are TRBV20-1 and TRBJ1-3; the D gene is possibly TRBD1 (5 bases). The CDR3 length is 14 residues. Per the germline V gene, CDR1 is DFQATT and CDR2 is SNEGSKA (reference sequence). Trimming stripped 5 bases from V and 11 bases from J, with 22 bases between. CDR3 amino acids: CSAYFRGGQGAIYF. The CDR3 bases are TGCAGTGCTTACTTCCGGGGTGGGCAAGGGGCCATATATTTT.

This clonotype was observed a handful of times. V usage is TRBV30 and J usage is TRBJ2-3; no definite D call. In germline, CDR1 is GTSNPN, CDR2 SVGIG (reference sequence). The ends were cut back, 1 base at V and 1 base at J, with 6 bases in the middle. CDR3 size: 13 residues. The CDR3 DNA sequence: TGTGCCTGGAGTGGGGCCCGCACAGATACGCAGTATTTT. Translating gives CAWSGARTDTQYF.

The chain carries TRBV5-1 and TRBJ2-1; D is unclear. The length of the CDR3 is 13 residues. With 4 bases removed from V and 6 bases from J, the gap between germline ends came to 11 bases. Germline V CDR1 and CDR2: SGHRS, YFSETQ. CDR3 in DNA: TGCGCCAGCAGCCCAAGACCGGGCAATGAGCAGTTCTTC. The encoded protein is CASSPRPGNEQFF.

J is TRBJ2-7 and V is TRBV15, with 8 bases lining up with TRBD1. V trimming: 5 bases; J trimming: 4 bases; junction bases outside the gene matches: 7. CDR1 is LNHNV and CDR2 is YYDKDF in the germline V gene (reference sequence). This CDR3 spans 14 amino acids. CDR3 DNA: TGTGCCACCAGCCCGACAGGGGCGAAATACGAGCAGTACTTC. This gives the protein CATSPTGAKYEQYF.

This clonotype came up a few times. One end of the junction is discordant with germline, which a read error may explain. V and J are TRBV6-5 and TRBJ2-7, with TRBD1 matching 9 bases. Germline CDR1 is MNHEY and CDR2 is SVGAGI. This CDR3 is 16 amino acids long. CDR3 DNA sequence: TGTGCCGGCAGTTACTGGACAGGGGATATCGAGTACGAGCAGTACTTC. Translated, it gives CAGSYWTGDIEYEQYF.

V and J are TRBV6-1 and TRBJ2-1, with TRBD2 as a possible D gene (6 bases). This CDR3 region has 13 residues. Germline CDR1 reads MNHNS; CDR2 reads SASEGT. V gave up 11 bases and J gave up 0 bases, with 11 bases separating them. The CDR3 reads CALAVSSYNEQFF. DNA for the CDR3: TGTGCCTTAGCGGTAAGCTCCTACAATGAGCAGTTCTTC.

There are a few counts of this clonotype. The V call is TRBV7-2, the J call TRBJ2-2; 9 bases fit TRBD1. This CDR3 is built from 16 residues. Germline-derived CDR1 and CDR2 are SGHTA and FQGNSA. V lost 5 bases, J lost 5 bases, and 9 bases stayed unmatched. CDR3 protein: CASSLERQGETGELFF. CDR3 DNA sequence: TGTGCCAGCAGCCTAGAGAGACAGGGGGAAACCGGGGAGCTGTTTTTT.

This rearrangement joins TRBV5-1 to TRBJ1-1; D is possibly TRBD1 (5 bases). Trimming shortened V by 3 bases and J by 3 bases, and 12 bases separated the two germline ends. This CDR3 is 14 amino acids long. Germline V gene sequence: CDR1 SGHRS, CDR2 YFSETQ. The CDR3 DNA reads TGCGCCAGCAGCTCCCCGTCGGGGGACACTGAAGCTTTCTTT. This encodes CASSSPSGDTEAFF.

The table lists this clonotype with many counts. This sequence joins TRBV5-1 and TRBJ2-7; D gene ambiguous. V was trimmed by 3 bases and J by 0 bases, leaving 7 bases between them. The CDR3 runs to 13 residues. Germline lookup yields CDR1 SGHRS and CDR2 YFSETQ. The CDR3 reads CASSWSSSYEQYF. CDR3 nucleotide sequence: TGCGCCAGCAGCTGGAGCAGCTCCTACGAGCAGTACTTC. Full variable domain (outside the CDR3, taken from reference TRBV5-1 and TRBJ2-7): KAGVTQTPRYLIKTRGQQVTLSCSPISGHRSVSWYQQTPGQGLQFLFEYFSETQRNKGNFPGRFSGRQFSNSRSEMNVSTLELGDSALYLCASSWSSSYEQYFGPGTRLTVT.

This clonotype was seen at least ten times. This chain connects TRBV12-3 or TRBV12-4 to TRBJ2-5; a possible D gene is TRBD1 (5 bases). The CDR3 sequence is 13 residues long. V was cut by 1 base and J by 5 bases, with 8 bases left in between. The CDR3: CASSLVAGETQYF. In DNA, the CDR3 is TGTGCCAGCAGTTTAGTGGCAGGGGAGACCCAGTACTTC.

This clonotype was detected ten times or more. The rearrangement uses TRBV2 and TRBJ2-1; weak D call: TRBD2 (5 bases). Germline CDR1 is SNHLY and CDR2 is FYNNEI. The CDR3 sequence is 15 residues long. CDR3 sequence reads: CALPGGEGSYNEQFF. DNA for the CDR3: TGTGCTCTCCCGGGCGGAGAGGGCTCCTACAATGAGCAGTTCTTC. The full variable domain, completed using reference TRBV2 and TRBJ2-1, is EPEVTQTPSHQVTQMGQEVILRCVPISNHLYFYWYRQILGQKVEFLVSFYNNEISEKSEIFDDQFSVERPDGSNFTLKIRSTKLEDSAMYFCALPGGEGSYNEQFFGPGTRLTVL.

The chain links TRBV5-1 to TRBJ2-2; TRBD2 is a possible D gene (6 bases). V gave up 1 base and J gave up 5 bases, with 15 bases separating them. The CDR3 spans 16 residues. Germline CDR1 is SGHRS and CDR2 is YFSETQ. As DNA, the CDR3 is TGCGCCAGCAGCTTGCGCCCACGCCGGGAGACCGGGGAGCTGTTTTTT. Its protein product is CASSLRPRRETGELFF.

A few counts support this clonotype. This chain uses TRBV3-1 with TRBJ2-2; TRBD2 agrees at 14 bases. Per germline, CDR1 LGHDT and CDR2 YNNKEL (reference sequence). V lost 5 bases and J lost 3; bases outside the gene matches: 5. The CDR3 loop spans 17 amino acids. The DNA for the CDR3 is TGTGCCAGCAGCTCGACTAGCGGGGGGGCTTACACCGGGGAGCTGTTTTTT. Translating gives CASSSTSGGAYTGELFF.

The sample holds many counts of this clonotype. V usage is TRBV12-3 or TRBV12-4 and J usage is TRBJ2-3; D tentatively reads TRBD1 or TRBD2 (6 bases each). The CDR3 loop spans 15 amino acids. Trimming took 3 bases from V and 4 from J, leaving 14 bases between them. The CDR3 nucleotides read TGTGCCAGCAGTTTGTGGGCCGGGGGCGCAGATACGCAGTATTTT. Translated: CASSLWAGGADTQYF.